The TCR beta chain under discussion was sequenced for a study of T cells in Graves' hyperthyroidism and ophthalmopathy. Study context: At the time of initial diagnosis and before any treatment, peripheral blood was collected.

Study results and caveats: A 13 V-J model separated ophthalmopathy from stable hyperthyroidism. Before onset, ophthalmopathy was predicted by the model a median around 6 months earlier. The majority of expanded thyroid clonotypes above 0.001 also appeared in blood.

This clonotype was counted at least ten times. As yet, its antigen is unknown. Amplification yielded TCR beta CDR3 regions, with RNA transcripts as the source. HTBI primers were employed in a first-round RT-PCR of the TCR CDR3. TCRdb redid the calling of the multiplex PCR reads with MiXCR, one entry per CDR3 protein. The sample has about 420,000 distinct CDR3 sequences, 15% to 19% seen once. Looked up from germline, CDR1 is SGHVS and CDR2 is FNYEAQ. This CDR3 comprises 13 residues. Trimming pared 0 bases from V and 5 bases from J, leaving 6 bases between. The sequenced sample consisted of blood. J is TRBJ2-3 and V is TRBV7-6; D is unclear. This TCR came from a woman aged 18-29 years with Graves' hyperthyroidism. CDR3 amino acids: CASSLASEDTQYF. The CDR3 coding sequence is TGTGCCAGCAGCTTAGCTTCCGAAGATACGCAGTATTTT.